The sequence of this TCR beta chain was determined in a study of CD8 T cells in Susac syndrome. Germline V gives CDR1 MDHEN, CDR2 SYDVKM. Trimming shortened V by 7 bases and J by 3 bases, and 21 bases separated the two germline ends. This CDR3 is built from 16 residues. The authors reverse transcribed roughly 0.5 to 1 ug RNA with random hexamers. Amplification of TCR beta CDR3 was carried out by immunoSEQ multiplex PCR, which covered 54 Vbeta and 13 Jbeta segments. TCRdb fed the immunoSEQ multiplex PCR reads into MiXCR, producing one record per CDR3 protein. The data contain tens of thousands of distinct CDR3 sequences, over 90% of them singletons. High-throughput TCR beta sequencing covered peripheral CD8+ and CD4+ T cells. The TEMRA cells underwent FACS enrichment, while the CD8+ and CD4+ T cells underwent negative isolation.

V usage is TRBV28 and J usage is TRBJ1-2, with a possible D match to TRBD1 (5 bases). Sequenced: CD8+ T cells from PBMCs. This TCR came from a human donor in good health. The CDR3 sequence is CASIQSGLTAYYGYTF. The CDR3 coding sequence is TGTGCCAGCATTCAATCGGGACTCACCGCCTACTATGGCTACACCTTC.